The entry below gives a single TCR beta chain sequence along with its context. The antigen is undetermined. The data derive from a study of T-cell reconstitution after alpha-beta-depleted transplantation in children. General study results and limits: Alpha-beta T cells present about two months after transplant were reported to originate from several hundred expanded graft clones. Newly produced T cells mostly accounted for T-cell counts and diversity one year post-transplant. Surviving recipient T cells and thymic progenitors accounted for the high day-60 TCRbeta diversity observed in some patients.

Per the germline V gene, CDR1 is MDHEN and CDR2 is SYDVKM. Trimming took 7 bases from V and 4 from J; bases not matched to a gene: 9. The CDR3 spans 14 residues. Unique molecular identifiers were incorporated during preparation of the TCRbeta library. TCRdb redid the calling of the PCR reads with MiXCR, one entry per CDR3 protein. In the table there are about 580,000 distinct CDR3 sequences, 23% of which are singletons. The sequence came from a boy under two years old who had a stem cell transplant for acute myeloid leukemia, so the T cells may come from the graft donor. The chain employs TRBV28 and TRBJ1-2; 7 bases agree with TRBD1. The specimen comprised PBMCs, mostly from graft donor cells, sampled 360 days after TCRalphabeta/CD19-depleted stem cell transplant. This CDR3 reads CASISTGTFYGYTF. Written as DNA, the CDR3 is TGTGCCAGCATTTCGACAGGGACATTCTATGGCTACACCTTC.